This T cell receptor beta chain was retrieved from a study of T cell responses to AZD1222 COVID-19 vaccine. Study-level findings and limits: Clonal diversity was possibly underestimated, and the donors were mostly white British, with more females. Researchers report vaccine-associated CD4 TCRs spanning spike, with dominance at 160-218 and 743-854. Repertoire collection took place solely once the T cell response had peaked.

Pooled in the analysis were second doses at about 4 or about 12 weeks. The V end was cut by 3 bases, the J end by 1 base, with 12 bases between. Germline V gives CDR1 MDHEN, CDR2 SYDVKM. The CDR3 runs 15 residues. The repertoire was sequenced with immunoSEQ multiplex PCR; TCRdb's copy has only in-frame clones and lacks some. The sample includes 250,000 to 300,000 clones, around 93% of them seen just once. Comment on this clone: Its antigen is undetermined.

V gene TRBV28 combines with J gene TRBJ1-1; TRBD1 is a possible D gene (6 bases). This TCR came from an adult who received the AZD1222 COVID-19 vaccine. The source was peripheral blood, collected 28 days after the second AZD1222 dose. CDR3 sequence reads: CASSFYRERNTEAFF. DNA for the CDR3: TGTGCCAGCAGTTTCTACAGGGAACGGAACACTGAAGCTTTCTTT.